This entry concerns a single T cell receptor beta chain. This sample was taken from a study of blood T cell repertoires in COVID-19. Overall study context: Sites in the United States, Italy and Spain provided acute and convalescent COVID-19 samples. T cells, B-cell-depleted T cells, or PBMCs provided the cDNA or gDNA that served as material.

In the original analysis: Reference gene primer amplification yielded estimated nucleated cell counts. Libraries were prepared by immunoSEQ multiplex PCR; TCRdb keeps only in-frame clonotypes and omits some of them. D and trimming were read from the DNA, whereas the V and J calls and clone size are those reported in that table. The sample holds 150,000 or so clones, roughly 88% seen once. V was cut by 3 bases and J by 4 bases, with 21 bases left in between. This CDR3 region has 17 residues. Germline V gene sequence: CDR1 MDHEN, CDR2 SYDVKM. Sequencing used peripheral blood. The clonotype originates from a woman aged 60-70 years with acute or convalescent COVID-19. The chain uses TRBV28 and TRBJ1-2, with a weak D call TRBD1 (6 bases). The CDR3 DNA follows: TGTGCCAGCAGTTTCAGGGGCAGGGGACGTGAAGGCTATGGCTACACCTTC. It encodes CASSFRGRGREGYGYTF.